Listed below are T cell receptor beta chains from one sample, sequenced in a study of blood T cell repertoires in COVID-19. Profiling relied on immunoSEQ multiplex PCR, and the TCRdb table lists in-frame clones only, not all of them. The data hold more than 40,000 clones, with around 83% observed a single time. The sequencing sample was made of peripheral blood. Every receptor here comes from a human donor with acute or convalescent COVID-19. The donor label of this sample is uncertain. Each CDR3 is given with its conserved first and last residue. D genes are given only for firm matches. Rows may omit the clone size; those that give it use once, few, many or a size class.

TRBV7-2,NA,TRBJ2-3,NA,CASSLRRGADTQYF,TGTGCCAGCAGCTTGCGGAGGGGAGCAGATACGCAGTATTTT
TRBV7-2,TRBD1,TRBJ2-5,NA,CASSLGRTGAGETQYF,TGTGCCAGCAGCTTAGGAAGAACAGGGGCCGGGGAGACCCAGTACTTC
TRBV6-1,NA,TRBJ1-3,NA,CASSGLTGISGNTIYF,TGTGCCAGCAGTGGGTTGACAGGCATCTCTGGAAACACCATATATTTT
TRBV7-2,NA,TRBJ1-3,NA,CASSFGGAISGNTIYF,TGTGCCAGCAGCTTCGGGGGGGCTATATCTGGAAACACCATATATTTT
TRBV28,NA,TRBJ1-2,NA,CASSPGEIYGYTF,TGTGCCAGCAGTCCGGGGGAGATCTATGGCTACACCTTC
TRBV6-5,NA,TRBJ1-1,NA,CASSREQGTEAFF,TGTGCCAGCAGTCGGGAACAGGGAACTGAAGCTTTCTTT
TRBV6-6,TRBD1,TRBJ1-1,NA,CASTLQGRNTEAFF,TGTGCCAGCACCTTACAGGGGAGGAACACTGAAGCTTTCTTT
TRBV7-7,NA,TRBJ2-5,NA,CASSSDSQGYETQYF,TGTGCCAGCAGTTCTGATTCCCAGGGGTACGAGACCCAGTACTTC
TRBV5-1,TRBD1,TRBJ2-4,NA,CASSLGQGGIQYF,TGCGCCAGCAGCTTGGGACAGGGTGGCATTCAGTACTTC
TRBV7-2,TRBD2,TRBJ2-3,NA,CASSLELAGGTDTQYF,TGTGCCAGCAGCTTAGAGCTAGCGGGGGGGACAGATACGCAGTATTTT
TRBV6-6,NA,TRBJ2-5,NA,CASSYSRGETQYF,TGTGCCAGCAGTTACTCCAGGGGAGAGACCCAGTACTTC
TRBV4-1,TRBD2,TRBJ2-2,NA,CASSQESSGGPFRSGELFF,TGCGCCAGCAGCCAAGAATCTAGCGGGGGGCCCTTTCGGTCCGGGGAGCTGTTTTTT
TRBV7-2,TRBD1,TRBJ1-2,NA,CASSYDRAKGYTF,TGTGCCAGCAGTTATGACAGGGCTAAGGGGTACACCTTC
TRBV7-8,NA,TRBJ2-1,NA,CASSLAIFSYNEQFF,TGTGCCAGCAGCTTAGCGATTTTTAGCTACAATGAGCAGTTCTTC
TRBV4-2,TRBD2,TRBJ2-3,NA,CASSQAPGLEADTQYF,TGTGCCAGCAGCCAAGCTCCCGGACTAGAGGCAGATACGCAGTATTTT
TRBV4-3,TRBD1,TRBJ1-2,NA,CASSQTRTGADYGYTF,TGCGCCAGCAGCCAGACCAGGACAGGGGCCGACTATGGCTACACCTTC
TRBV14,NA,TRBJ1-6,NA,CASSRDRGSPLHF,TGTGCCAGCAGCCGCGACAGAGGTTCACCCCTCCACTTT
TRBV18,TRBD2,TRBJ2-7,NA,CASSPPGLAGQYEQYF,TGTGCCAGCTCACCACCGGGACTAGCGGGCCAGTACGAGCAGTACTTC
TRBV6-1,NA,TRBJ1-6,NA,CASSESRNSPLHF,TGTGCCAGCAGTGAATCACGGAATTCACCCCTCCACTTT
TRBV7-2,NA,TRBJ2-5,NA,CASSTLGGLETQYF,TGTGCCAGCAGCACCTTGGGGGGGCTCGAGACCCAGTACTTC
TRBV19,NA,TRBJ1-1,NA,CASSRRQADTEAFF,TGTGCCAGTAGTAGGCGACAAGCGGACACTGAAGCTTTCTTT
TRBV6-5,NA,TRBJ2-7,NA,CASSKHRGGYEQYF,TGTGCCAGCAGCAAACACAGGGGGGGCTACGAGCAGTACTTC
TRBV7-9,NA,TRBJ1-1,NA,CASSEQGNTEAFF,TGTGCCAGCAGCGAACAGGGGAACACTGAAGCTTTCTTT
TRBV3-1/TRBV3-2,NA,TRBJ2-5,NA,CASSPGSQETQYF,TGTGCCAGCAGCCCAGGATCCCAAGAGACCCAGTACTTC
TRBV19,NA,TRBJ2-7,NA,CASSILVGAQWEQYF,TGTGCCAGTAGTATACTAGTCGGCGCCCAATGGGAGCAGTACTTC
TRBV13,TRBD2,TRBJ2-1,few,CASSLGLAGAFGSYNEQFF,TGTGCCAGCAGCTTAGGGCTAGCGGGAGCCTTTGGCTCCTACAATGAGCAGTTCTTC
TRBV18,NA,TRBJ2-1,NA,CASAGTPTYSYNEQFF,TGTGCCAGCGCCGGGACACCGACTTACTCCTACAATGAGCAGTTCTTC
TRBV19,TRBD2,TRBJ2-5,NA,CASRPGGGLQETQYF,TGTGCCAGTAGACCCGGGGGGGGCCTCCAAGAGACCCAGTACTTC
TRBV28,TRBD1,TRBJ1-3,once,CASSLFFDTSGTGRNTIYF,TGTGCCAGCAGTTTATTCTTCGACACCTCCGGGACAGGGAGAAACACCATATATTTT
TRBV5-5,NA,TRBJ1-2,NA,CASSFPGVGSYGYTF,TGTGCCAGCAGCTTTCCCGGTGTGGGCAGCTATGGCTACACCTTC
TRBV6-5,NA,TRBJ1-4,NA,CASTPRGHGEKLFF,TGTGCCAGCACCCCTAGGGGACACGGTGAAAAACTGTTTTTT
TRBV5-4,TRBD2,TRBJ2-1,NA,CASSLGGRDNEQFF,TGTGCCAGCAGCTTGGGCGGGAGGGACAATGAGCAGTTCTTC
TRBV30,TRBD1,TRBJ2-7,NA,CAWSVLDRGLYEQYF,TGTGCCTGGAGTGTACTGGACAGGGGTCTTTACGAGCAGTACTTC
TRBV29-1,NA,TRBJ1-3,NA,CSVRDSLSGNTIYF,TGCAGCGTTAGAGACAGCCTCTCTGGAAACACCATATATTTT
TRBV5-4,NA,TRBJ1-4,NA,CASSDFTGGNEKLFF,TGTGCCAGCAGCGACTTTACAGGTGGAAATGAAAAACTGTTTTTT
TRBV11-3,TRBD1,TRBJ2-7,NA,CASSLGTGKFYEQYF,TGTGCCAGCAGTTTAGGGACAGGGAAATTTTACGAGCAGTACTTC
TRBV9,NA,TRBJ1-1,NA,CASSVVGEGNTEAFF,TGTGCCAGCAGCGTAGTGGGTGAGGGGAACACTGAAGCTTTCTTT
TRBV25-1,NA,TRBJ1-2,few,CASSENLGGGYTF,TGTGCCAGCAGTGAAAACCTAGGAGGCGGCTACACCTTC